Shown below are 31 T cell receptor beta chains from a single sample sequenced in a study of beta chain features in type 1 diabetes. Overall study results and limits: Within each of all four CD4+ subsets, Type 1 diabetes patients had TCRB CDR3s that were moderately but significantly shorter.

Which antigens these TCRs recognize remains unknown. All of the isolated RNA was reverse transcribed, so expressed TCRB transcripts were sequenced. Sequencing used immunoSEQ multiplex PCR; TCRdb keeps in-frame clones, though not all of them. Found here are about 340,000 clones, approximately 12% of them singletons; the top ten hold roughly 0.015%. Sequenced input: naive CD4+ T cells from blood. The source of these receptors is a woman aged 18-35 years with type 1 diabetes.

The chain has TRBV5-1 and TRBJ2-4, with D tentatively TRBD1 (7 bases). Germline CDR1 SGHRS, CDR2 YFSETQ. V lost 2 bases and J lost 7, with 13 bases in between. The CDR3 spans 14 residues. CDR3: CASSFTGDSNIQYF. The DNA for the CDR3 is TGCGCCAGCAGCTTTACAGGGGACTCTAACATTCAGTACTTC. Full variable domain (rest looked up from reference TRBV5-1 and TRBJ2-4): KAGVTQTPRYLIKTRGQQVTLSCSPISGHRSVSWYQQTPGQGLQFLFEYFSETQRNKGNFPGRFSGRQFSNSRSEMNVSTLELGDSALYLCASSFTGDSNIQYFGAGTRLSVL.

There are a few counts of this clone. V is TRBV28 and J is TRBJ2-1, with TRBD1 as a possible D gene (5 bases). This CDR3 has 17 amino acids. CDR1 MDHEN and CDR2 SYDVKM come from the germline V gene. V was cut by 5 bases and J by 0 bases, with 17 bases left in between. CDR3 loop: CASSLLMTVSSYNEQFF. The CDR3 nucleotides read TGTGCCAGCAGTCTACTAATGACAGTAAGCTCCTACAATGAGCAGTTCTTC.

V gene TRBV6-5 combines with J gene TRBJ1-2; TRBD1 agrees at 7 bases. The CDR3 sequence is 13 residues long. CDR1 and CDR2 from the germline V gene are MNHEY and SVGAGI. V was clipped by 6 bases and J by 4 bases; unmatched bases: 5. The CDR3 bases are TGTGCCAGCAGACCGACAGGGTTCTATGGCTACACCTTC. It translates to CASRPTGFYGYTF.

This clone has just one count. The genes are TRBV11-2 and TRBJ2-7, with 9 bases fitting TRBD1. The V gene's germline CDR1 is SGHAT and CDR2 FQNNGV. V was pared by 4 bases and J by 6 bases, with 10 bases of the junction left unmatched. This CDR3 region has 15 residues. Here the CDR3 DNA reads TGTGCCAGCAGCTCCCACAGGGGGCGCCGGTTCGAGCAGTACTTC. This codes for CASSSHRGRRFEQYF.

The chain uses TRBV27 and TRBJ2-7, with 8 bases fitting TRBD2. Germline V lookup: CDR1 MNHEY, CDR2 SMNVEV (reference sequence). CDR3 length: 13 amino acids. V trimming: 11 bases; J trimming: 5 bases; junction bases outside the gene matches: 11. The CDR3 nucleotides are TGTGCCCGCAAACTAGCGGCGAATCACGAGCAGTACTTC. It yields the protein CARKLAANHEQYF.

The chain links TRBV11-3 to TRBJ2-5; D may be TRBD2 (6 bases). The CDR3 loop spans 16 amino acids. Trimming removed 3 bases from V and 4 bases from J, with 18 bases in between. Germline values: CDR1 SGHNT, CDR2 YENEEA. CDR3 sequence: CASSFSLLGGAETQYF. CDR3 nucleotide sequence: TGTGCCAGCAGCTTTTCCCTTCTGGGGGGAGCAGAGACCCAGTACTTC. Looking up the rest from reference TRBV11-3 and TRBJ2-5 gives the full variable domain: EAGVVQSPRYKIIEKKQPVAFWCNPISGHNTLYWYLQNLGQGPELLIRYENEEAVDDSQLPKDRFSAERLKGVDSTLKIQPAELGDSAVYLCASSFSLLGGAETQYFGPGTRLLVL.

This chain joins TRBV7-3 and TRBJ2-3; 9 positions match TRBD1. V trimming: 4 bases; J trimming: 4 bases; junction bases outside the gene matches: 9. CDR1 is SGHTA, CDR2 FQGTGA, per germline. The CDR3 is made up of 16 amino acids. The CDR3 bases are TGTGCCAGCAGCTACCTCGTGGGGACAGGGTCAGATACGCAGTATTTT. Encoded protein: CASSYLVGTGSDTQYF.

Comments on this clone: Within the sample, other DNA sequences also encode this same CDR3. The CDR3 nucleotides are TGTGCCAGCAGTTACGGGGGGACTAGCACAGATACGCAGTATTTT. Translated, it gives CASSYGGTSTDTQYF. The chain carries TRBV6-5 and TRBJ2-3, with D tentatively TRBD2 (6 bases). The V end was cut by 2 bases, the J end by 0 bases, with 9 bases between. Germline V gene lookup returns CDR1 MNHEY and CDR2 SVGAGI. There are 15 residues in the CDR3.

The chain couples TRBV7-2 to TRBJ1-5; weak D call: TRBD1 (5 bases). CDR3 length: 15 residues. Trimming shortened V by 4 bases and J by 0 bases, and 10 bases separated the two germline ends. CDR1 and CDR2 (germline): SGHTA, FQGNSA. The CDR3 region has the DNA TGTGCCAGCAGCTCCCAAGGGGTTAGCAATCAGCCCCAGCATTTT. It yields the protein CASSSQGVSNQPQHF.

Only a few counts were recorded for this clone. The chain carries TRBV5-4 and TRBJ2-5; 9 bases agree with TRBD2. This CDR3 comprises 16 residues. Trimming removed 2 bases from V and 5 bases from J; junction bases left unmatched: 10. The germline V gene encodes CDR1 SGHNT and CDR2 YYREEE (reference sequence). The CDR3 DNA reads as TGTGCCAGCAGCTTCACCGGGACTAGCAGAAGGGAGACCCAGTACTTC. It translates to CASSFTGTSRRETQYF.

This clone was counted only a few times. The chain carries TRBV14 and TRBJ2-3, with 9 bases identical to TRBD2. Germline V gene data show CDR1 as SGHDN and CDR2 as FVKESK. The V and J ends lost 6 bases and 6 bases, in that order; junction bases with no gene match: 7. The CDR3 is 14 residues long. The CDR3 here is CASRRTSARDTQYF. CDR3 nucleotides: TGTGCCAGCAGGCGGACTAGCGCTCGCGATACGCAGTATTTT.

Only a few counts were recorded for this clone. The chain combines TRBV7-8 with TRBJ1-1; D gene unclear. CDR3 length equals 14 residues. The germline V gene encodes CDR1 SGHVS and CDR2 FQNEAQ. The ends were cut back, 0 bases at V and 4 bases at J, with 9 bases in the middle. The CDR3 DNA is TGTGCCAGCAGCTTAGCGCCCACAGTCACTGAAGCTTTCTTT. Encoded protein: CASSLAPTVTEAFF.

This clone was recorded at least ten times. The rearrangement links TRBV7-9 to TRBJ2-7, with 7 bases matching TRBD1. Germline CDR1 is SEHNR and CDR2 is FQNEAQ (reference sequence). The V and J ends lost 3 bases and 3 bases, in that order; junction bases with no gene match: 2. This CDR3 has 13 residues. CDR3 nucleotide sequence: TGTGCCAGCAGCTTCCGGGACAGCTACGAGCAGTACGTC. It translates to CASSFRDSYEQYV.

Only a few counts were recorded for this clone. As DNA, the CDR3 is TGTGCCAGCTCGTCTCCTGGCGGGAGGCTCGGCTACGAGCAGTACTTC. It specifies CASSSPGGRLGYEQYF. The J gene is TRBJ2-7, the V gene TRBV28; 8 nucleotides align to TRBD2. Looked up from germline, CDR1 is MDHEN and CDR2 is SYDVKM. This CDR3 comprises 16 residues. With V trimmed by 8 bases and J by 3 bases, 15 bases remained unmatched.

This clone came up a few times. The chain carries TRBV29-1 and TRBJ1-5; TRBD1 matches 7 bases. CDR1 is SQVTM and CDR2 is ANQGSEA in the germline V gene. V was pared by 7 bases and J by 3 bases, with 3 bases of the junction left unmatched. This CDR3 has 12 amino acids. CDR3: CSAGTANQPQHF. The CDR3 nucleotides read TGCAGCGCTGGGACAGCCAATCAGCCCCAGCATTTT. The full variable domain, in which reference TRBV29-1 and TRBJ1-5 provide the parts outside the CDR3, is SAVISQKPSRDICQRGTSLTIQCQVDSQVTMMFWYRQQPGQSLTLIATANQGSEATYESGFVIDKFPISRPNLTFSTLTVSNMSPEDSSIYLCSAGTANQPQHFGDGTRLSIL.

The chain employs TRBV5-5 and TRBJ2-2, with 11 bases lining up with TRBD2. This CDR3 contains 19 residues. Losses at the gene ends were 0 bases for V and 1 base for J; bases not matched to a gene: 8. Germline V gives CDR1 SGHKS, CDR2 YYEKEE (reference sequence). The chain's CDR3 is CASSLGGGLAGGNTGELFF. In nucleotides, the CDR3 is TGTGCCAGCAGCTTGGGAGGCGGACTAGCGGGCGGGAACACCGGGGAGCTGTTTTTT.

This clone was seen a handful of times. The chain carries TRBV2 and TRBJ2-1, with TRBD2 identical over 8 bases. CDR1 is SNHLY, CDR2 FYNNEI, per germline. CDR3 length equals 16 residues. V lost 5 bases to trimming and J lost 5 bases; unmatched junction nucleotides: 11. This chain's CDR3 is CASSSGRTSPHNEQFF. The DNA for the CDR3 is TGTGCCAGCAGTTCGGGGAGGACTAGCCCTCACAATGAGCAGTTCTTC.

The table lists this clone with a few counts. V is TRBV6-5 and J is TRBJ2-2; D remains ambiguous. Germline V gene lookup returns CDR1 MNHEY and CDR2 SVGAGI. The CDR3 spans 16 residues. With 0 bases removed from V and 0 bases from J, the gap between germline ends came to 8 bases. CDR3 loop: CASSYSYDSNTGELFF. The CDR3, as DNA: TGTGCCAGCAGTTACTCGTACGACTCGAACACCGGGGAGCTGTTTTTT.

The chain employs TRBV28 and TRBJ2-1; D remains ambiguous. The germline V gene encodes CDR1 MDHEN and CDR2 SYDVKM. V was clipped by 3 bases and J by 8 bases, with 5 bases between them. This CDR3 has 11 residues. The CDR3 nucleotides are TGTGCCAGCAGTTTTTTCGATGAGCAGTTCTTC. Its protein product is CASSFFDEQFF.

In its sample, this clone was seen a few times. CDR3 sequence: CASRDRMKGEAFF. The CDR3 bases are TGTGCCAGCAGGGACAGGATGAAGGGAGAAGCTTTCTTT. This chain links TRBV25-1 with TRBJ1-1; 7 positions agree with TRBD1. The CDR3 sequence is 13 residues long. V lost 6 bases to trimming and J lost 8 bases; unmatched junction nucleotides: 9. The germline CDR1 and CDR2 sequences are MGHDK and SYGVNS.

This clone was counted only a few times. V and J are TRBV6-6 and TRBJ2-1; possibly TRBD2 for D (6 bases). The CDR3 loop spans 13 amino acids. CDR1 is MNHNY and CDR2 is SVGAGI in the germline V gene (reference sequence). V was pared by 5 bases and J by 3 bases, with 8 bases between. Here the CDR3 DNA reads TGTGCCAGCAGTGGCGGGATCTACAATGAGCAGTTCTTC. Residues: CASSGGIYNEQFF.

The rearrangement joins TRBV19 to TRBJ2-7, with 9 bases aligning to TRBD2. The CDR3 loop spans 15 amino acids. The ends lost 9 bases at V and 1 base at J; junction bases unmatched: 10. Germline assignment: CDR1 LNHDA and CDR2 SQIVND (reference sequence). CDR3 bases: TGTGCCAGCCGAACGGTGGCGGGAGGGTCCTACGAGCAGTACTTC. This codes for CASRTVAGGSYEQYF.

This clone turned up a few times. The gene calls are TRBV28 and TRBJ1-1; 7 bases line up with TRBD1. V was clipped by 2 bases and J by 0 bases; unmatched bases: 3. The CDR3 totals 15 residues. Germline V CDR1 and CDR2: MDHEN, SYDVKM. The CDR3 here is CASSLGTALNTEAFF. The CDR3 DNA sequence: TGTGCCAGCAGTTTAGGGACAGCACTGAACACTGAAGCTTTCTTT. The full variable domain, in which reference TRBV28 and TRBJ1-1 provide the parts outside the CDR3, is DVKVTQSSRYLVKRTGEKVFLECVQDMDHENMFWYRQDPGLGLRLIYFSYDVKMKEKGDIPEGYSVSREKKERFSLILESASTNQTSMYLCASSLGTALNTEAFFGQGTRLTVV.

This clone showed up just a few times. This chain connects TRBV23-1 to TRBJ2-7; TRBD2 agrees at 8 bases. Being an ORF, TRBV23-1 has a function that is uncertain. Losses at the gene ends were 0 bases for V and 2 bases for J; bases not matched to a gene: 12. The CDR3 has 18 amino acids. Written as DNA, the CDR3 is TGCGCCAGCAGTCAATCTGCGTCTAGCGGGTCCATGGCCTACGAGCAGTACTTC. Amino acid sequence: CASSQSASSGSMAYEQYF.

The V gene is TRBV7-9, the J gene TRBJ2-1; no clear D. The length of the CDR3 is 15 residues. The V gene lost 5 bases and the J gene lost 0 bases, with 11 bases spanning the gap. Looked up from germline, CDR1 is SEHNR and CDR2 is FQNEAQ (reference sequence). The CDR3 sequence: CASSQRASSYNEQFF. CDR3 sequence (DNA): TGTGCCAGCAGCCAGAGAGCTAGCTCCTACAATGAGCAGTTCTTC.

The chain carries TRBV6-5 and TRBJ1-1; D perhaps matches TRBD1 (5 bases). V lost 4 bases to trimming and J lost 1 base, with 7 bases between them. The length of the CDR3 is 13 residues. Germline V lookup: CDR1 MNHEY, CDR2 SVGAGI. CDR3 in amino acids: CASSSGQNTEAFF. Here the CDR3 DNA reads TGTGCCAGCAGTTCCGGACAGAACACTGAAGCTTTCTTT.

This clone was seen a handful of times. V usage is TRBV6-5 and J usage is TRBJ1-5, with D perhaps TRBD1 (5 bases). CDR1 MNHEY and CDR2 SVGAGI come from the germline V gene. V was cut by 2 bases and J by 4 bases, with 9 bases left in between. There are 14 residues in the CDR3. The CDR3 region is CASSYGAGNQPQHF. In DNA form, the CDR3 reads TGTGCCAGCAGTTACGGGGCAGGGAATCAGCCCCAGCATTTT.

The chain employs TRBV5-4 and TRBJ2-6; the D gene is possibly TRBD1 (5 bases). The ends were cut back, 0 bases at V and 0 bases at J, with 7 bases in the middle. Germline V gene data show CDR1 as SGHNT and CDR2 as YYREEE (reference sequence). This CDR3 spans 16 amino acids. CDR3 sequence: CASSLGQGSGANVLTF. The CDR3 DNA reads TGTGCCAGCAGCTTGGGTCAGGGCTCTGGGGCCAACGTCCTGACTTTC.

The chain couples TRBV25-1 to TRBJ2-1, with D perhaps matching TRBD2 (5 bases). Trimming took 5 bases from V and 4 from J, leaving 18 bases between them. The V gene's germline CDR1 is MGHDK and CDR2 SYGVNS. The CDR3 consists of 16 residues. For the CDR3, the DNA is TGTGCCAGCAGTTCCCTGACTACCGCGACGTACAATGAGCAGTTCTTC. It encodes CASSSLTTATYNEQFF.

This clone has only a few counts. CDR3 in amino acids: CASSWTAGANVLTF. In DNA form, the CDR3 reads TGTGCCAGCAGCTGGACAGCTGGGGCCAACGTCCTGACTTTC. The chain has TRBV13 and TRBJ2-6; tentatively, D is TRBD1 (6 bases). This CDR3 comprises 14 residues. With 4 bases removed from V and 2 bases from J, the gap between germline ends came to 6 bases. CDR1 and CDR2 from the germline V gene are PRHDT and FYEKMQ (reference sequence).

This clone was counted only a few times. V is TRBV27 and J is TRBJ1-1; TRBD1 might be the D (6 bases). The CDR3 sequence is 11 residues long. V was shortened by 11 bases and J by 7 bases, with 14 bases between the two germline ends. Germline CDR1 and CDR2: MNHEY and SMNVEV (reference sequence). The CDR3 loop reads CAAYREGEAFF. CDR3 DNA sequence: TGTGCCGCGTACAGGGAAGGTGAAGCTTTCTTT.